A selection of T cell receptor beta chains follows, all from one sample in a study of early T cells in non-severe SARS-CoV-2 infection. TCRdb reprocessed the 5' RACE reads with MiXCR, giving one entry per CDR3 protein. The table shows roughly 70,000 distinct CDR3 sequences, with roughly 13% occurring only once. The sample consisted of whole blood. The receptor set was obtained from an adult who was a healthcare worker with PCR-confirmed SARS-CoV-2 infection or an uninfected control (not recorded which). Each CDR3 is given with its conserved first and last residue. A D gene is named only where the DNA matches it firmly. Only some rows state a clone size, as once, few, many or a class for expanded clones.

clone size	D gene	V gene	J gene	CDR3 DNA	CDR3 protein
many	TRBD1	TRBV7-9	TRBJ1-6	TGTGCCAGCAGCTTAGCACAGGGGGCAAATTCACCCCTCCACTTT	CASSLAQGANSPLHF
few	-	TRBV5-4	TRBJ2-3	TGTGCCAGCAGCCCGCGACAGGGAGGGGATACGCAGTATTTT	CASSPRQGGDTQYF
few	-	TRBV6-6	TRBJ1-1	TGTGCCAGCAGTTACTCCCCGGGGCAAGGCGTCGAAGCTTTCTTT	CASSYSPGQGVEAFF
few	-	TRBV19	TRBJ2-5	TGTGCCAGTGGCGGAGAGGGGCAGTACCAAGAGACCCAGTACTTC	CASGGEGQYQETQYF
many	TRBD1	TRBV12-3/TRBV12-4	TRBJ2-7	TGTGCCAGCAGAAGACAGGGAAGTAGCTACGAGCAGTACTTC	CASRRQGSSYEQYF
many	-	TRBV20-1	TRBJ2-7	TGCAGTGCTAGAGAGGCCCAACGGGAGCAGTACTTC	CSAREAQREQYF
many	TRBD2	TRBV18	TRBJ2-1	TGTGCCAGCTCACAAGGGACTAGCGGGCCCGGTGAGCAGTTCTTC	CASSQGTSGPGEQFF
many	-	TRBV9	TRBJ2-7	TGTGCCAGCAGTGGAGGCCCAAGCTCCTACGAGCAGTACTTC	CASSGGPSSYEQYF
many	TRBD2	TRBV5-4	TRBJ2-1	TGTGCCAGCAGCTTGGTAGCGGGGGCCCACAATGAGCAGTTCTTC	CASSLVAGAHNEQFF
-	TRBD2	TRBV29-1	TRBJ2-3	TGCAGCGTTGAGAGGAGGACTCTAGCGGGGAGCACAGATACGCAGTATTTT	CSVERRTLAGSTDTQYF
few	-	TRBV3-1	TRBJ2-5	TGTGCCAGCAGTTTTGCTGGGGAGACCCAGTACTTC	CASSFAGETQYF
-	-	TRBV6-2/TRBV6-3	TRBJ2-4	TGTGCCAGCAGTTACGCAGACAGACTAGCCAAAAACATTCAGTACTTC	CASSYADRLAKNIQYF
few	TRBD1	TRBV11-2	TRBJ1-1	TGTGCCAGCAGCTTACCGACAGGGTGGACTGAAGCTTTCTTT	CASSLPTGWTEAFF
few	-	TRBV10-3	TRBJ2-5	TGTGCCATCAGTGAGGGGGCCGAGACCCAGTACTTC	CAISEGAETQYF
few	-	TRBV6-2/TRBV6-3	TRBJ2-1	TGTGCCAGCAGTTCCGTACGCGGGATGACTTTAGGGCAGTTCTTC	CASSSVRGMTLGQFF
-	TRBD2	TRBV20-1	TRBJ2-1	TGCAGTGCTAGAGATCTGACTAGCGGGTACAATGAGCAGTTCTTC	CSARDLTSGYNEQFF
few	-	TRBV5-1	TRBJ2-1	TGCGCCAGCAGCCTAGGAGGGGGCTGGTACAATGAGCAGTTCTTC	CASSLGGGWYNEQFF
-	-	TRBV9	TRBJ1-2	TGTGCCAGCAGCCCCCCGGGTACAGGGAACTATGGCTACACCTTC	CASSPPGTGNYGYTF
-	-	TRBV29-1	TRBJ1-1	TGCAGCGTCGACCGGGACGCGAGCGGAGTAGCTTTCTTT	CSVDRDASGVAFF
few	-	TRBV12-2	TRBJ2-7	TGTGCAAGTCGCTTAGTTCCGGACGATCACTACGAGCAGTACTTC	CASRLVPDDHYEQYF
medium-sized	TRBD2	TRBV6-4	TRBJ2-1	TGTGCCAGCAGTGACTCATTCGCGGGAGTTGTCAATGAGCAGTTCTTC	CASSDSFAGVVNEQFF
few	-	TRBV12-3/TRBV12-4	TRBJ2-3	TGTGCCAGCAGTTTAGGAACCAGCCGGGATACGCAGTATTTT	CASSLGTSRDTQYF
-	-	TRBV4-3	TRBJ1-2	TGCGCCAGCAGCCAGGAAAAAAGGGCCATCGGGTATGGCTACACCTTC	CASSQEKRAIGYGYTF
few	-	TRBV5-1	TRBJ2-7	TGCGCCAGCAGCTTACCGACTGGTTCCTACGAGCAGTACTTC	CASSLPTGSYEQYF
few	TRBD2	TRBV13	TRBJ2-5	TGTGCCAGCAGCCCTTCCGAACTAGCGGGGGGCCAAGAGACCCAGTACTTC	CASSPSELAGGQETQYF
-	-	TRBV20-1	TRBJ2-7	TGCAGTGCTAGTGACAACTCCTACGAGCAGTACTTC	CSASDNSYEQYF
many	-	TRBV9	TRBJ2-5	TGTGCCAGCAGCGTACGCTTAGGGGACCGAGAGACCCAGTACTTC	CASSVRLGDRETQYF
many	TRBD2	TRBV4-1	TRBJ2-2	TGCGCCAGCAGCCGCAAGCGGGAGCGAAACACCGGGGAGCTGTTTTTT	CASSRKRERNTGELFF
-	-	TRBV24-1	TRBJ2-2	TGTGCCACATCCAGGGGCACCGGGGAGCTGTTTTTT	CATSRGTGELFF
-	-	TRBV5-5	TRBJ2-5	TGTGCCAGCAGCGTTCAACAGGGATTAATTTTAAAGACCCAGTACTTC	CASSVQQGLILKTQYF
-	-	TRBV12-5	TRBJ2-1	TGTGCTAGTGGAACAGGGTGGAATGAGCAGTTCTTC	CASGTGWNEQFF
-	-	TRBV4-2	TRBJ2-7	TGTGCCAGCAGCCCAATGGGGGGGGCCCCCCACGAGCAGTACTTC	CASSPMGGAPHEQYF
-	TRBD2	TRBV20-1	TRBJ2-7	TGCAGTGCCACAGCTAGCGGGGGGAAAGAGCAGTACTTC	CSATASGGKEQYF
few	TRBD2	TRBV12-3/TRBV12-4	TRBJ2-3	TGTGCCAGCAGTTTACGGACTAGCGGCCTAAACACAGATACGCAGTATTTT	CASSLRTSGLNTDTQYF
few	-	TRBV2	TRBJ2-7	TGTGCCAGCAGGGGGGCCAGCGCGCGCGAGCAGTACTTC	CASRGASAREQYF
-	-	TRBV7-8	TRBJ1-5	TGTGCCAGCAGCTTCAGGCAGGGGCGGCAGCCCCAGCATTTT	CASSFRQGRQPQHF
many	-	TRBV12-3/TRBV12-4	TRBJ1-5	TGTGCCAGCAGTCAACAGGGTTCGGGTCAGCCCCAGCATTTT	CASSQQGSGQPQHF
many	TRBD1	TRBV18	TRBJ2-3	TGTGCCAGCTCACCCTGGACAGGGGGTGTTAGCACAGATACGCAGTATTTT	CASSPWTGGVSTDTQYF
many	-	TRBV3-1	TRBJ2-3	TGTGCCAGCAGCCAAATGCGACCGAACCCCCGGGATACGCAGTATTTT	CASSQMRPNPRDTQYF
many	-	TRBV18	TRBJ1-1	TGTGCCAGCTCCCTGGCACTGGGGGGGGCCACTGAAGCTTTCTTT	CASSLALGGATEAFF
-	-	TRBV5-1	TRBJ1-2	TGCGCCAGCAGTCCCGGGACCCAGGCTAACTATGGCTACACCTTC	CASSPGTQANYGYTF
few	-	TRBV19	TRBJ2-7	TGTGCCAGTAGTATAGCCCCCTACGAGCAGTACTTC	CASSIAPYEQYF
many	TRBD2	TRBV15	TRBJ2-3	TGTGCCACCAGTCTTGCGGGGGGGCGGACAGATACGCAGTATTTT	CATSLAGGRTDTQYF
many	-	TRBV6-2/TRBV6-3	TRBJ1-5	TGTGCCACGCGGCGCGGGGTAGGGAATCAGCCCCAGCATTTT	CATRRGVGNQPQHF
few	-	TRBV18	TRBJ1-5	TGTGCCAGCTCACCACCTCTGGCGAAGGGGCAGCCCCAGCATTTT	CASSPPLAKGQPQHF
many	-	TRBV18	TRBJ1-5	TGTGCCAGCTCACTACGTGACAGTAGCAATCAGCCCCAGCATTTT	CASSLRDSSNQPQHF
-	-	TRBV7-9	TRBJ2-3	TGTGCCGGTTTAAAGAGGAGGGGGCGCGTGTTTCCAGATACGCAGTATTTT	CAGLKRRGRVFPDTQYF
-	-	TRBV3-1	TRBJ2-1	TGTGCCAGCAGGACCATAGACGGTGAGCAGTTCTTC	CASRTIDGEQFF
many	TRBD1	TRBV20-1	TRBJ2-7	TGCAGTGCTAGCCGGGACAGAGAACCGTACGAGCAGTACTTC	CSASRDREPYEQYF
few	TRBD2	TRBV9	TRBJ2-5	TGTGCCAGCAGCTTTAGCGGGGCAGAAGAGACCCAGTACTTC	CASSFSGAEETQYF